These 27 T cell receptor beta chains were sequenced from one sample in a study of spatial heterogeneity in lung cancer. Study-wide results and limits: Counts of expanded alpha and beta TCRs within tumors tracked the tumor nonsynonymous mutation count.

These receptors' antigens are unknown. Time point noted: sample taken at primary tumor resection. TCRdb re-called the 5' RACE reads with MiXCR, one entry per CDR3 protein. The table has about 6,300 distinct CDR3 sequences, approximately 1.3% seen once. Sequenced material: lung tumor tissue, taken at surgery. These receptors all come from a male donor with early-stage non-small cell lung cancer.

In this sample, this clonotype is medium-sized. The chain has TRBV5-1 and TRBJ2-1; 7 bases are a match to TRBD2. The CDR3 runs 17 residues. With 4 bases clipped from V and 0 bases from J, the junction kept 10 bases outside the gene matches. Germline CDR1 and CDR2: SGHRS and YFSETQ. The CDR3, as DNA: TGCGCCAGCAGCCATGAATCTCTAGCGGCCTCCTACAATGAGCAGTTCTTC. It yields the protein CASSHESLAASYNEQFF.

This clonotype was seen at least ten times. The rearrangement links TRBV20-1 to TRBJ2-6; D assignment may be TRBD1 or TRBD2 (5 bases each). Germline V gene data show CDR1 as DFQATT and CDR2 as SNEGSKA (reference sequence). V was trimmed by 1 base and J by 3 bases, leaving 10 bases between them. The CDR3 is made up of 15 amino acids. CDR3 DNA sequence: TGCAGTGCTAGAGGGGGGATACTTGGGGCCAACGTCCTGACTTTC. Encoded protein: CSARGGILGANVLTF.

This clonotype was observed many times. The chain couples TRBV11-2 to TRBJ1-4; 10 nucleotides agree with TRBD1. The CDR3 length is 17 residues. After removal of 3 bases from V and 6 bases from J, the junction contained 10 bases not matched to a gene. Germline CDR1 and CDR2: SGHAT and FQNNGV. The CDR3: CASSFLRATGGYEKLFF. CDR3 nucleotides: TGTGCCAGCAGCTTTCTGAGAGCGACAGGGGGCTATGAAAAACTGTTTTTT.

Relative to its sample, this clonotype is medium-sized. The chain links TRBV7-9 to TRBJ1-1, with unresolved D. Germline CDR1 SEHNR, CDR2 FQNEAQ (reference sequence). The CDR3 has 14 amino acids. The V and J ends lost 7 bases and 2 bases respectively, with 14 bases between them. CDR3 in DNA: TGTGCCAGCAAAGGGCTCAGAGATAACACTGAAGCTTTCTTT. Protein: CASKGLRDNTEAFF.

By proportion, this clonotype is medium-sized. The chain links TRBV4-2 to TRBJ2-1; D might be TRBD1 or TRBD2, each matching 5 bases. Germline values: CDR1 LGHNA, CDR2 YNFKEQ. The CDR3 extends over 17 amino acids. V gave up 3 bases and J gave up 5 bases, with 20 bases separating them. CDR3 nucleotide sequence: TGTGCCAGCAGCCAGCACCGTGGGGGAGAGGATGACAATGAGCAGTTCTTC. Amino acids: CASSQHRGGEDDNEQFF.

This clonotype counts as medium-sized. The rearrangement uses TRBV29-1 and TRBJ1-2; possibly TRBD1 for D (5 bases). The CDR3 loop spans 14 amino acids. From germline, CDR1 is SQVTM and CDR2 ANQGSEA. V was pared by 2 bases and J by 2 bases, with 12 bases between. Here the CDR3 reads CSVEFSGLNYGYTF. In DNA, the CDR3 is TGCAGCGTTGAATTTTCGGGACTCAACTATGGCTACACCTTC.

This clonotype is medium-sized. This rearrangement joins TRBV27 to TRBJ1-6, with TRBD1 matching 9 bases. The ends lost 2 bases at V and 8 bases at J; junction bases unmatched: 7. Germline CDR1 reads MNHEY; CDR2 reads SMNVEV (reference sequence). There are 16 residues in the CDR3. CDR3 nucleotide sequence: TGTGCCAGCAGTTTAACGGGACAGGGAGATTATTCACCCCTCCACTTT. Its translation is CASSLTGQGDYSPLHF.

In its sample, this clonotype is medium-sized (0.01 to 0.1%). The rearrangement links TRBV6-2 or TRBV6-3 to TRBJ2-1, with D hard to call. Trimming shortened V by 2 bases and J by 3 bases, and 20 bases separated the two germline ends. CDR3 length: 18 amino acids. From germline, CDR1 is MNHEY and CDR2 SVGEGT. The CDR3, as DNA: TGTGCCAGCAGTTACCCCGAAACGGCGTACACTATCTACAATGAGCAGTTCTTC. Translating gives CASSYPETAYTIYNEQFF.

This clonotype occurred many times. The chain employs TRBV5-1 and TRBJ1-5, with 7 bases matching TRBD1. Germline CDR1 is SGHRS and CDR2 is YFSETQ. The CDR3 loop spans 15 amino acids. V was clipped by 0 bases and J by 4 bases; unmatched bases: 4. CDR3 sequence reads: CASSLGTGRNQPQHF. Here the CDR3 DNA reads TGCGCCAGCAGCTTGGGGACAGGCCGGAATCAGCCCCAGCATTTT.

This clonotype occurred many times. The chain is built from TRBV15 and TRBJ2-2; 9 nucleotides align to TRBD2. J was trimmed by 5 bases and V by 0 bases; bases with no gene match: 4. Germline loops: CDR1 LNHNV, CDR2 YYDKDF (reference sequence). CDR3 length: 16 residues. DNA for the CDR3: TGTGCCACCAGCAGAGACCTGCTAGCGGGGACCGGGGAGCTGTTTTTT. This gives the protein CATSRDLLAGTGELFF. The full variable domain, in which reference TRBV15 and TRBJ2-2 provide the parts outside the CDR3, is DAMVIQNPRYQVTQFGKPVTLSCSQTLNHNVMYWYQQKSSQAPKLLFHYYDKDFNNEADTPDNFQSRRPNTSFCFLDIRSPGLGDTAMYLCATSRDLLAGTGELFFGEGSRLTVL.

This clonotype is medium-sized by share. The chain has TRBV7-7 and TRBJ2-3, with 8 bases fitting TRBD2. In germline, CDR1 is SSHAT, CDR2 FNYEAQ (reference sequence). Unmatched junction bases numbered 10, after V lost 5 bases and J lost 3 bases. The CDR3 runs to 16 residues. The CDR3 DNA sequence: TGTGCCAGCAGCCCCCGGGTAGCGGGGTTGACAGATACGCAGTATTTT. Its translation is CASSPRVAGLTDTQYF. The full variable domain, its missing parts supplied by reference TRBV7-7 and TRBJ2-3, is GAGVSQSPRYKVTKRGQDVTLRCDPISSHATLYWYQQALGQGPEFLTYFNYEAQPDKSGLPSDRFSAERPEGSISTLTIQRTEQRDSAMYRCASSPRVAGLTDTQYFGPGTRLTVL.

This clonotype is medium-sized. CDR3 in amino acids: CASSLLPGANGYTF. DNA of the CDR3: TGTGCCAGCAGCCTTCTTCCTGGAGCGAATGGCTACACCTTC. V gene TRBV9 combines with J gene TRBJ1-2; D ambiguous. The germline gives CDR1 SGDLS, CDR2 YYNGEE. V gave up 4 bases and J gave up 6 bases, with 16 bases separating them. This CDR3 has 14 amino acids.

At least ten counts were recorded for this clonotype. The chain joins TRBV3-1 to TRBJ2-7; D is possibly TRBD2 (7 bases). CDR1 and CDR2 from the germline V gene are LGHDT and YNNKEL (reference sequence). The CDR3 is 15 amino acids. The ends were cut back, 2 bases at V and 2 bases at J, with 13 bases in the middle. The CDR3 bases are TGTGCCAGCAGCCAACTCCCGGGGGGCCCCTACGAGCAGTACTTC. It is translated as CASSQLPGGPYEQYF.

In this sample, this clonotype is medium-sized. V gene TRBV11-2 combines with J gene TRBJ2-1; no reliable D call. Germline V gene data show CDR1 as SGHAT and CDR2 as FQNNGV. This CDR3 is built from 13 residues. V shed 4 bases and J shed 3 bases, with 7 bases lying between them. Here the CDR3 DNA reads TGTGCCAGCAGCTCCCACGGCTACAATGAGCAGTTCTTC. Its protein is CASSSHGYNEQFF. Based on the CDR3 plus reference TRBV11-2 and TRBJ2-1, the full variable domain is EAGVAQSPRYKIIEKRQSVAFWCNPISGHATLYWYQQILGQGPKLLIQFQNNGVVDDSQLPKDRFSAERLKGVDSTLKIQPAKLEDSAVYLCASSSHGYNEQFFGPGTRLTVL.

This clonotype was detected many times. CDR3 loop: CASSLRLAEYNEQFF. DNA of the CDR3: TGTGCCAGCAGCCTGAGACTAGCGGAGTACAATGAGCAGTTCTTC. The rearrangement links TRBV7-2 to TRBJ2-1, with 9 bases that match TRBD2. Losses at the gene ends were 5 bases for V and 4 bases for J; bases not matched to a gene: 6. The CDR3 contains 15 residues. CDR1 is SGHTA and CDR2 is FQGNSA in the germline V gene.

This clonotype was counted many times. The rearrangement links TRBV6-5 to TRBJ2-2; 10 nucleotides match TRBD2. CDR3 length equals 17 residues. In germline, CDR1 is MNHEY, CDR2 SVGAGI. Unmatched junction bases numbered 8, after V lost 6 bases and J lost 1 base. In DNA, the CDR3 is TGTGCCAGCAGACCATACCGGACTAGCGGGAACACCGGGGAGCTGTTTTTT. Amino acid sequence: CASRPYRTSGNTGELFF.

This clonotype was counted ten times or more. J is TRBJ2-3 and V is TRBV20-1; D is unclear. CDR3 size: 17 residues. Trimming shortened V by 0 bases and J by 0 bases, and 16 bases separated the two germline ends. Germline assignment: CDR1 DFQATT and CDR2 SNEGSKA (reference sequence). In DNA, the CDR3 is TGCAGTGCTAGAGATCTAAAGGCAGGCACTAGCACAGATACGCAGTATTTT. It codes for CSARDLKAGTSTDTQYF.

This clonotype is labeled medium-sized. This chain links TRBV29-1 with TRBJ2-7, with 9 bases fitting TRBD1. The germline V gene encodes CDR1 SQVTM and CDR2 ANQGSEA. The junction had 6 bases not matched to a gene; V was cut back by 6 bases and J by 3 bases. This CDR3 has 13 amino acids. Here the CDR3 DNA reads TGCAGCGTCCCGGGACAGGGACACTACGAGCAGTACTTC. Translated, it gives CSVPGQGHYEQYF.

This clonotype was detected many times. The chain carries TRBV15 and TRBJ1-2, with 9 bases aligning to TRBD1. V dropped 0 bases and J dropped 4; count of bases not matched to a gene: 6. Germline CDR1 LNHNV, CDR2 YYDKDF (reference sequence). There are 16 residues in the CDR3. In nucleotides, the CDR3 is TGTGCCACCAGCAGAGATCGGGACAGGGACCTCTATGGCTACACCTTC. Translated, it gives CATSRDRDRDLYGYTF.

In this sample, this clonotype is medium-sized. J is TRBJ2-7 and V is TRBV19, with a possible D match to TRBD1 (5 bases). This CDR3 region has 14 residues. The germline gives CDR1 LNHDA, CDR2 SQIVND (reference sequence). V was trimmed by 3 bases and J by 0 bases, leaving 9 bases between them. For the CDR3, the DNA is TGTGCCAGTAGTATGATGGACAACTCCTACGAGCAGTACTTC. Protein sequence: CASSMMDNSYEQYF.

In its sample, this clonotype was seen a few times. A much larger clone differs from this one at a single base, so this may be a read error. The chain links TRBV5-1 to TRBJ2-5, with D unclear. Germline CDR1 is SGHRS and CDR2 is YFSETQ. CDR3 length: 14 residues. V dropped 3 bases and J dropped 2 bases, with 11 bases sitting between them. CDR3 DNA sequence: TGCGCCAGCAGCTCGGAGACAAAACAAGAGACCCAGTACTTC. It encodes CASSSETKQETQYF.

There are many counts of this clonotype. The chain has TRBV7-9 and TRBJ2-7; TRBD1 agrees at 8 bases. The CDR3 totals 14 residues. The V gene's germline CDR1 is SEHNR and CDR2 FQNEAQ (reference sequence). V shed 0 bases, J shed 3 bases, and the junction held 1 base outside the gene matches. CDR3 nucleotides: TGTGCCAGCAGCTTAGCGGGACAGGTCTACGAGCAGTACTTC. It specifies CASSLAGQVYEQYF.

Of note for this clonotype: The junction shows a germline mismatch at one end, possibly a read error. The rearrangement links TRBV29-1 to TRBJ2-6; D is unresolved. The germline V gene has CDR1 SQVTM and CDR2 ANQGSEA. This CDR3 has 13 amino acids. CDR3 loop: CSVAFSRANVLTF. Written as DNA, the CDR3 is TGCAGCGTCGCTTTCTCTAGGGCCAACGTCCTGACTTTC.

This chain connects TRBV2 to TRBJ2-7; perhaps TRBD2 as D (6 bases). The germline CDR1 and CDR2 sequences are SNHLY and FYNNEI. The CDR3 covers 13 residues. CDR3 sequence (DNA): TGTGAAAGCAGTGAACAGGAGGGCTACGAGCAGTACTTC. Its translation: CESSEQEGYEQYF. The full variable domain, its missing parts supplied by reference TRBV2 and TRBJ2-7, is EPEVTQTPSHQVTQMGQEVILRCVPISNHLYFYWYRQILGQKVEFLVSFYNNEISEKSEIFDDQFSVERPDGSNFTLKIRSTKLEDSAMYFCESSEQEGYEQYFGPGTRLTVT.

In its sample, this clonotype is medium-sized (0.01 to 0.1%). The chain uses TRBV27 and TRBJ2-7; 7 bases align to TRBD1. The length of the CDR3 is 15 residues. The V gene end was trimmed by 5 bases and the J gene end by 6 bases; junction bases not matched to a gene: 13. Germline V lookup: CDR1 MNHEY, CDR2 SMNVEV (reference sequence). CDR3 sequence: CASSITGTEGLEQYF. In DNA form, the CDR3 reads TGTGCCAGCAGTATCACCGGGACAGAGGGGCTCGAGCAGTACTTC.

This clonotype appeared many times. The J gene is TRBJ2-1, the V gene TRBV7-9; the D is unclear. The CDR3 length is 14 residues. Deletions cut 7 bases from V and 3 bases from J, with 13 bases between. CDR1 and CDR2 from the germline V gene are SEHNR and FQNEAQ (reference sequence). The CDR3 loop is CASMRIEFYNEQFF. Written as DNA, the CDR3 is TGTGCCAGCATGCGGATTGAATTCTACAATGAGCAGTTCTTC.

This clonotype was seen at least ten times. This chain joins TRBV6-1 and TRBJ2-1; no reliable D call. This CDR3 has 15 amino acids. Per the germline V gene, CDR1 is MNHNS and CDR2 is SASEGT. V shed 2 bases and J shed 1 base, with 9 bases lying between them. The CDR3 sequence: CASSEYFESYNEQFF. The CDR3, as DNA: TGTGCCAGCAGTGAATACTTCGAATCCTACAATGAGCAGTTCTTC.